This TCR beta chain was captured in a study of blood T cells in healthy people across ages. With 5 bases clipped from V and 2 bases from J, the junction kept 8 bases outside the gene matches. Germline CDR1 and CDR2: PRHDT and FYEKMQ (reference sequence). CDR3 size: 15 residues. A second roughly 7 to 12 cycle PCR used barcoded and J-beta primers. TCRdb analysed the 5' RACE reads with MiXCR anew, one entry per CDR3 protein. The data show more than 650,000 distinct CDR3 sequences, about 55% seen once. This clonotype originated in an elderly man in good health. The specimen sequenced was blood. This chain links TRBV13 with TRBJ2-7; 8 nucleotides agree with TRBD1. CDR3 residues: CASSTRTGWTYEQYF. The DNA of the CDR3 is TGTGCCAGCAGCACACGGACAGGGTGGACCTACGAGCAGTACTTC.